This entry features one T cell receptor beta chain sequence. Its matching antigen is unknown. Then a second PCR, running about 6 to 12 cycles, was carried out with a sample-barcoded 5' primer and a J-beta primer mix. Each CDR3 protein gets one entry after TCRdb re-called the 5' RACE reads with MiXCR. In the table there are hundreds of thousands of distinct CDR3 sequences, 49% of which are singletons. The CDR3 extends over 15 amino acids. The germline V gene has CDR1 ENHRY and CDR2 SYGVKD. V dropped 4 bases and J dropped 1; count of bases not matched to a gene: 7. The sample is drawn from a study of blood T cells in healthy people across ages. Study-wide results and caveats: When one million T cells were used, diversity estimates were thought to be underestimates.

This TCR was sampled from an older woman in good health. V gene TRBV10-3 combines with J gene TRBJ2-7, with 7 bases aligning to TRBD2. Sequenced sample: blood. DNA for the CDR3: TGTGCCATCAGTGGATCGGGGGGAAATTCCTACGAGCAGTACTTC. This codes for CAISGSGGNSYEQYF.